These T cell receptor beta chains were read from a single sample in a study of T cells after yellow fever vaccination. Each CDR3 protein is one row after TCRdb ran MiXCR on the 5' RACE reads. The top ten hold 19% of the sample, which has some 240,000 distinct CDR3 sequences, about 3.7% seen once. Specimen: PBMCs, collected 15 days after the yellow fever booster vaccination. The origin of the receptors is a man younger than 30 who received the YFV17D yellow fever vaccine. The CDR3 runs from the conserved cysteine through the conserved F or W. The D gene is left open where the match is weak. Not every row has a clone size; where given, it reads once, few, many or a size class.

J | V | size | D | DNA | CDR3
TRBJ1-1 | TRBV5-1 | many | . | TGCGCCAGCAGCTTGGACGGCTCGTCGCGGGGGACTGAAGCTTTCTTT | CASSLDGSSRGTEAFF
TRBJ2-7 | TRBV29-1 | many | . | TGCAGCGTTGAAGATTTGTTAGATGGGGGTTCCTACGAGCAGTACTTC | CSVEDLLDGGSYEQYF
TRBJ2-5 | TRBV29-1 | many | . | TGCAGCGTTGATAGGGTTGGTAGGGCCCAAGAGACCCAGTACTTC | CSVDRVGRAQETQYF
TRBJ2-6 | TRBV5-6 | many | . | TGTGCCAGCAGCTTGGTGAGGGATTCGGGGGGGGCCAACGTCCTGACTTTC | CASSLVRDSGGANVLTF
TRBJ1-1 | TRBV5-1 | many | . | TGCGCCAGCAGCTTGGAGGGTCCGAACACTGAAGCTTTCTTT | CASSLEGPNTEAFF
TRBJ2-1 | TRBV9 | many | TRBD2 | TGTGCCAGCAGCGTAGGTGGGAGGGGCCACAATGAGCAGTTCTTC | CASSVGGRGHNEQFF
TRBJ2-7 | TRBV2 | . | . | TGTGCCAGCAGCCCCCGGGACGAGCAGTACTTC | CASSPRDEQYF
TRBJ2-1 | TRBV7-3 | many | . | TGTGCCAGCAGCATATCCGGAACTCAGGGGTATGAGCAGTTCTTC | CASSISGTQGYEQFF
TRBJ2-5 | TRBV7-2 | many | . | TGTGCCAGCAGCTTAGGACACTACCAAGAGACCCAGTACTTC | CASSLGHYQETQYF
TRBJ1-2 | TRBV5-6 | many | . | TGTGCCAGCAGCTTGTCGGCAGGATCTTATGGCTACACCTTC | CASSLSAGSYGYTF
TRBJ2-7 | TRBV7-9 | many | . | TGTGCCAGCAGCCATGAGTGGGGCGGGGACCCATCCTACGAGCAGTACTTC | CASSHEWGGDPSYEQYF
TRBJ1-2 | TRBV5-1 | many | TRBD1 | TGCGCCAGCAGCTTGGCCCGTGGACAGGGGAACTATGGCTACACCTTC | CASSLARGQGNYGYTF
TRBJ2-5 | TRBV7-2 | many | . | TGTGCCAGCAGCTTTATTCCTGACCAAGAGACCCAGTACTTC | CASSFIPDQETQYF
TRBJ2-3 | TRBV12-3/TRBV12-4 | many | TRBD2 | TGTGCCAGCGGTCGGGGGGGCGGTCGAGCAGATACGCAGTATTTT | CASGRGGGRADTQYF
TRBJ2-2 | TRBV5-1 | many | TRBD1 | TGCGCCAGCAGCGGTGACAGGGGCGGCGGGGAGCTGTTTTTT | CASSGDRGGGELFF
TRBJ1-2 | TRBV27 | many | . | TGTGCCAGCGGCCTCAGGCAGAACTATGGCTACACCTTC | CASGLRQNYGYTF
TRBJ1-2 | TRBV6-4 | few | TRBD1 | TGTGCCAGCAGCCCCACCAGACAGGGTTATGGCTACACCTTC | CASSPTRQGYGYTF
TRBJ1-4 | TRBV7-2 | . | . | TGTGCCAGCAGTTCCAGGGCGCGCTATAATGAAAAACTGTTTTTT | CASSSRARYNEKLFF
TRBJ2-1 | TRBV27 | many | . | TGTGCCAGCAGTGGGAGGGGGGGGGCCTTTGATGAGCAGTTCTTC | CASSGRGGAFDEQFF
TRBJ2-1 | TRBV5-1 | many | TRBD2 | TGCGCCAGCAGTACTCGGGACTATAGCTCCTACAATGAGCAGTTCTTC | CASSTRDYSSYNEQFF
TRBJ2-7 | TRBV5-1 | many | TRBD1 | TGCGCCAGCAGCCTACAGACAGGGATACACGAGCAGTACTTC | CASSLQTGIHEQYF
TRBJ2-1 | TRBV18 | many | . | TGTGCCAGCTCCCACGACAGGACAGCCTACAATGAGCAGTTCTTC | CASSHDRTAYNEQFF
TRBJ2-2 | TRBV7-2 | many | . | TGTGCCAGCAGCCAAATAGTATCCGGGGAGCTGTTTTTT | CASSQIVSGELFF